This TCR beta chain was retrieved from a study of blood T cells in healthy people across ages (dated by TCRdb to 2013 to 2016). Turning to the overall study: In model experiments, template switching captured about one uniquely barcoded TCR beta cDNA molecule for every two T cells. The donors were split into four age groups: young (average roughly 15 years), middle-aged (around 37), aged (more than 60) and long-lived (about 82). The study measured age-related changes in TCR beta repertoire diversity using deep sequencing normalized with unique cDNA molecular identifiers. To avoid experimental bias, donors of different ages were randomly spread across the sequencing lanes. Using the same blood draw, the study looked at two additional independent replicas of 1 million unique cDNA reads for two donors, one aged 18 to 29 and the other aged 80 or older. Beyond this particular receptor, the publication reports: The percentage of naive T cells measured by flow cytometry correlated strongly with observed TCR beta diversity. Because donor CMV infection status was unknown, age-related changes in expanded clonotypes were potentially confounded. Compared with the aged group, more naive CD4+ T cells, fewer expanded clones and increased TCR diversity were shown by the long-lived group, suggesting age selection. As age increased, observed TCR beta diversity per million T cells dropped in a roughly linear way, and a significant reduction was already evident by age 40. Conclusive comparison of naive and antigen-experienced compartments was prevented by the profiling of bulk unsorted PBMCs. Estimates of total diversity based on one million sequenced T cells were considered lower bounds and underestimates.

Worth noting for this clonotype: There is no known antigen for this receptor. Base qualities are missing; no much larger clone stands one base away.

Systemically healthy Caucasian individuals from Russia, approximately 39 in total and aged about 6 to 90 years, were included as donors. Each donor gave 8 to 10 milliliters of peripheral blood, drawn into EDTA-treated Vacutainer tubes. PBMCs were isolated by Ficoll-Paque density-gradient centrifugation, with at least 6 million obtained per sample. Trizol reagent was used to extract total RNA from the PBMCs, yielding at least 5.5 micrograms per sample. The percentages of naive CD45RAhigh/CD27high T cells were determined by flow cytometry on a PBMC aliquot from every donor. Library prep was done by 5' RACE. The instrument given in TCRdb is Illumina HiSeq 2500. A second roughly 6 to 12 cycle PCR used a sample-barcoded 5' primer and a J-beta primer mix. A template-switch 5' adaptor carrying 12 random nucleotides introduced a unique molecular identifier onto each TCR beta cDNA molecule. At least 2.5 million CDR3-containing paired-end reads were obtained from each sample. The Mint cDNA synthesis kit, primed by a TRBC-specific oligonucleotide, was used to synthesize first-strand cDNA from all RNA. All cDNA was treated with uracil-DNA glycosylase and then went through a first 18-cycle PCR with the universal primers M1SS and BC2_uni_R. Turning to the authors' computational methods: For normalization, 1 million high-quality reads, each with a distinct molecular identifier, were randomly selected from each sample. Reads with shared molecular identifiers were discarded instead of being binned into consensus sequences. MiTCR, with a Q25 quality threshold and the strictest error-elimination algorithm, was used for CDR3 identification, clonotype clustering and error correction. A nonparametric unseen species model with Euler transformation was used to estimate lower-bound total TCR beta diversity. The raw public data were reprocessed by TCRdb itself: fastp quality trimming at Q25, MiXCR clonotype calling, in-frame beta chains only. Every entry covers one CDR3 protein and lists the most common genes and DNA from its rows. The V and J calls follow TCRdb's processing rather than the paper's. Across this sample there are around 1,500,000 distinct CDR3 sequences, with approximately 38% seen only once. The top ten clonotypes cover roughly 8.2% of the sample.

In the germline V gene (reference sequence), CDR1 corresponds to SEHNR and CDR2 to FQNEAQ. V is reduced by 5 bases and J by 1 base, leaving a spacing of 11 bases between them. Taken from cysteine to phenylalanine, the CDR3 has 14 residues. The only DNA kept is the CDR3, 42 bases in frame from the first base. What was sequenced was blood. The V and J segments used are TRBV7-9 and TRBJ2-5; the D gene is perhaps TRBD2, on 6 matching bases. The sequence was collected from a woman aged 18-29 years in good health. The DNA sequence follows: TGTGCCAGCAGCGCCCGGGAGATCCAAGAGACCCAGTACTTC. This gives the protein CASSAREIQETQYF.